What follows are 18 T cell receptor beta chains derived from one specimen sequenced in a study of blood T cell repertoires in COVID-19. Generated by immunoSEQ multiplex PCR, the TCRdb table keeps only in-frame clones and is missing some. The table lists 120,000 or so clones, approximately 80% of them singletons. The specimen was peripheral blood. These receptors were collected from a human donor in a cohort sampled during active COVID-19.

V is TRBV7-2 and J is TRBJ1-4, with D perhaps TRBD1 (5 bases). The CDR3 runs 12 residues. Germline CDR1 SGHTA, CDR2 FQGNSA. V was trimmed by 4 bases and J by 8 bases, leaving 8 bases between them. The CDR3 DNA sequence: TGTGCCAGCAGCTGGGGGGACGAAAAACTGTTTTTT. Amino acids: CASSWGDEKLFF. Variable domain in full (rest from reference TRBV7-2 and TRBJ1-4): GAGVSQSPSNKVTEKGKDVELRCDPISGHTALYWYRQSLGQGLEFLIYFQGNSAPDKSGLPSDRFSAERTGGSVSTLTIQRTQQEDSAVYLCASSWGDEKLFFGSGTQLSVL.

This clone has only one observation. The CDR3 DNA reads as TGTGCCAGCAGCCGGTCTAGCGCTGCGAACACCGGGGAGCTGTTTTTT. Protein: CASSRSSAANTGELFF. The genes are TRBV3-1 (or the pseudogene TRBV3-2) and TRBJ2-2; TRBD2 might be the D (6 bases). Trimming pared 4 bases from V and 0 bases from J, leaving 12 bases between. CDR1 and CDR2 from the germline V gene are LGHDT and YNNKEL (reference sequence). The CDR3 spans 16 residues.

This chain links TRBV19 with TRBJ2-1, with 8 bases that match TRBD2. CDR1 and CDR2 from the germline V gene are LNHDA and SQIVND (reference sequence). This CDR3 region has 12 residues. Unmatched junction bases numbered 3, after V lost 5 bases and J lost 9 bases. CDR3 region: CASSPRGGEQFF. Here the CDR3 DNA reads TGTGCCAGTAGTCCTCGGGGGGGTGAGCAGTTCTTC.

This chain uses TRBV3-1 (or the pseudogene TRBV3-2) with TRBJ1-1; the D is unclear. This CDR3 is built from 13 residues. Trimming pared 0 bases from V and 5 bases from J, leaving 7 bases between. The germline V gene has CDR1 LGHDT and CDR2 YNNKEL (reference sequence). CDR3 in amino acids: CASSQDSETEAFF. The CDR3, as DNA: TGTGCCAGCAGCCAAGATTCGGAGACTGAAGCTTTCTTT.

The chain couples TRBV6-5 to TRBJ2-7; the match to TRBD2 covers 10 bases. The V and J ends lost 1 base and 7 bases, in that order; junction bases with no gene match: 7. Per the germline V gene, CDR1 is MNHEY and CDR2 is SVGAGI. This CDR3 contains 15 residues. DNA of the CDR3: TGTGCCAGCAGTTACTTAGCTAGCGGGGGTGGGGAGCAGTACTTC. Translating gives CASSYLASGGGEQYF.

The chain joins TRBV12-5 to TRBJ1-1; TRBD1 matches at 9 bases. V shed 3 bases and J 8 bases; nucleotides not matched to a gene: 1. This CDR3 is built from 12 residues. In germline, CDR1 is LGHNT, CDR2 FRNRAP. The CDR3 nucleotides read TGTGCTAGTGGTTTCGGGACAGGGGAAGCTTTCTTT. Its protein is CASGFGTGEAFF.

The chain employs TRBV5-4 and TRBJ1-1; 8 bases are a match to TRBD1. The CDR3 has 14 amino acids. CDR1 SGHNT and CDR2 YYREEE come from the germline V gene (reference sequence). V lost 0 bases and J lost 4; bases outside the gene matches: 2. CDR3 nucleotides: TGTGCCAGCAGCTTGGGGACAGGGCTCACTGAAGCTTTCTTT. Translating gives CASSLGTGLTEAFF.

The V gene is TRBV2, the J gene TRBJ2-2, with D possibly being TRBD2 (6 bases). There are 13 residues in the CDR3. Trimming stripped 8 bases from V and 8 bases from J, with 15 bases between. Germline-derived CDR1 and CDR2 are SNHLY and FYNNEI. This CDR3 reads CASHSGPVGELFF. The CDR3 DNA reads TGTGCCAGCCATAGCGGCCCAGTAGGGGAGCTGTTTTTT. Full variable domain (outside the CDR3, taken from reference TRBV2 and TRBJ2-2): EPEVTQTPSHQVTQMGQEVILRCVPISNHLYFYWYRQILGQKVEFLVSFYNNEISEKSEIFDDQFSVERPDGSNFTLKIRSTKLEDSAMYFCASHSGPVGELFFGEGSRLTVL.

A single count supports this clone. This chain uses TRBV19 with TRBJ2-1; 10 bases line up with TRBD1. This CDR3 has 14 residues. With V trimmed by 3 bases and J by 8 bases, 4 bases remained unmatched. Germline V CDR1 and CDR2: LNHDA, SQIVND (reference sequence). CDR3 sequence (DNA): TGTGCCAGTAGTATCGGACAGGGGGTAGATGAGCAGTTCTTC. Translation: CASSIGQGVDEQFF.

CDR3: CAISPASGSGSYNEQFF. The CDR3 DNA sequence: TGTGCCATCAGCCCCGCTAGCGGGAGTGGTTCGTACAATGAGCAGTTCTTC. This rearrangement joins TRBV10-3 to TRBJ2-1; 10 bases are a match to TRBD2. The length of the CDR3 is 17 residues. V lost 6 bases to trimming and J lost 4 bases; unmatched junction nucleotides: 12. Germline V gene data show CDR1 as ENHRY and CDR2 as SYGVKD.

The chain combines TRBV27 with TRBJ2-3; 8 nucleotides line up with TRBD2. V trimming: 6 bases; J trimming: 0 bases; junction bases outside the gene matches: 5. Germline V gives CDR1 MNHEY, CDR2 SMNVEV (reference sequence). This CDR3 spans 15 amino acids. CDR3 residues: CASSTSGDSTDTQYF. The CDR3 bases are TGTGCCAGCAGCACTAGCGGTGATAGCACAGATACGCAGTATTTT.

The chain carries TRBV18 and TRBJ2-7, with 8 bases lining up with TRBD1. Trimming took 3 bases from V and 3 from J; bases not matched to a gene: 4. Germline CDR1 KGHSH, CDR2 LQKENI. CDR3 size: 14 residues. DNA of the CDR3: TGTGCCAGCTCACCGGACAGGGTAATCTACGAGCAGTACTTC. This encodes CASSPDRVIYEQYF.

The genes are TRBV27 and TRBJ2-4, with 12 bases fitting TRBD1. This CDR3 is 17 amino acids long. Germline CDR1 is MNHEY and CDR2 is SMNVEV (reference sequence). V shed 2 bases, J shed 2 bases, and the junction held 4 bases outside the gene matches. CDR3 residues: CASSLDGTGGSKNIQYF. The CDR3 DNA reads TGTGCCAGCAGTTTAGACGGGACAGGGGGCTCCAAAAACATTCAGTACTTC.

V and J are TRBV5-1 and TRBJ2-1; TRBD2 matches 7 bases. In germline, CDR1 is SGHRS, CDR2 YFSETQ. This CDR3 has 16 residues. Trimming cost V 0 bases and J 0 bases; bases outside gene matches: 3. Here the CDR3 reads CASSLESGGSYNEQFF. CDR3 coding DNA: TGCGCCAGCAGCTTGGAATCGGGGGGCTCCTACAATGAGCAGTTCTTC.

The rearrangement joins TRBV3-1 (or the pseudogene TRBV3-2) to TRBJ2-7; no clear D. Per germline, CDR1 LGHDT and CDR2 YNNKEL (reference sequence). The CDR3 totals 11 residues. Trimming shortened V by 3 bases and J by 3 bases, and 3 bases separated the two germline ends. This chain's CDR3 is CASSHIYEQYF. The CDR3 DNA is TGTGCCAGCAGCCACATCTACGAGCAGTACTTC.

The rearrangement joins TRBV21-1 to TRBJ2-4; the listed D gene, TRBD2, was not tested against the DNA. TRBV21-1 is flagged as a pseudogene. This CDR3 is 14 amino acids long. The CDR3 bases are TGTGCCACCTCCGACCCCGGGATCAAAAACATTCAGTACTTC. Amino acids: CATSDPGIKNIQYF.

This chain links TRBV5-8 with TRBJ1-6, with a weak D call TRBD1 (6 bases). CDR3 length equals 15 residues. CDR1 is SGHTS and CDR2 is YDEGEE in the germline V gene. Trimming stripped 5 bases from V and 8 bases from J, with 17 bases between. CDR3 coding DNA: TGTGCCAGCAGTAACAACAGGGTGTATGATTCACCCCTCCACTTT. As protein: CASSNNRVYDSPLHF.

V is TRBV6-5 and J is TRBJ2-5; perhaps TRBD2 as D (7 bases). This CDR3 is 12 amino acids long. The ends were cut back, 8 bases at V and 5 bases at J, with 12 bases in the middle. The germline V gene encodes CDR1 MNHEY and CDR2 SVGAGI. DNA of the CDR3: TGTGCCAGCGGGGGGGCCGGGGAGACCCAGTACTTC. Residues: CASGGAGETQYF.